Each of the 2 T cell receptor beta chains below was sequenced from the same sample in a study of shared clonotypes between healthy human individuals. Naive CD8 isolation took CD45RO-negative cells positively selected for CCR7 and excluded terminally differentiated effector memory CD45RA+ cells. Sequencing was performed with immunoSEQ multiplex PCR; in TCRdb, only in-frame clones are kept and a portion is missing. The data contain some 600,000 clones, approximately 96% of them singletons. Sequencing was carried out using naive CD8+ T cells sorted from blood. The source of these receptors is a woman aged 25 to 39 in good health.

V is TRBV2 and J is TRBJ2-7; 7 bases match TRBD1. Germline V gene sequence: CDR1 SNHLY, CDR2 FYNNEI. This CDR3 is built from 12 residues. Trimming removed 10 bases from V and 2 bases from J; junction bases left unmatched: 5. The CDR3 region has the DNA TGTGCCACCCGGGACAGAGCCTACGAGCAGTACTTC. This encodes CATRDRAYEQYF.

The rearrangement uses TRBV2 and TRBJ1-2; possibly TRBD1 for D (6 bases). Trimming pared 1 base from V and 0 bases from J, leaving 9 bases between. CDR1 and CDR2 (germline): SNHLY, FYNNEI. The CDR3 has 15 amino acids. CDR3 in DNA: TGTGCCAGCAGTGAAGTAGGGGGAGCTAACTATGGCTACACCTTC. Translated, it gives CASSEVGGANYGYTF.